The entry below gives a single TCR beta chain sequence along with its context. Seattle researchers signed up patients amid active infection and tracked them longitudinally. This sample is part of a study of blood T cell repertoires in COVID-19. Whole-study context: From the United States, Italy and Spain came samples of acute and convalescent COVID-19.

The V gene end was trimmed by 4 bases and the J gene end by 1 base; junction bases not matched to a gene: 2. The CDR3 is made up of 15 amino acids. The V gene's germline CDR1 is ENHRY and CDR2 SYGVKD. Authors' analysis steps: From reference gene primer amplification, estimates of nucleated cell counts were derived. TCRdb keeps only in-frame clones here, not all; method: immunoSEQ multiplex PCR. The V and J calls and clone size come from that table; D and trimming were worked out from the DNA. In the table there are under 250,000 clones, approximately 85% of which are singletons. The clonotype was recovered from a man aged 50 to 60 with COVID-19, enrolled during active disease. Sequencing input: peripheral blood. The chain uses TRBV10-3 and TRBJ2-1; 9 bases agree with TRBD1. This CDR3 reads CAISAGQGSYNEQFF. DNA of the CDR3: TGTGCCATCAGTGCGGGACAGGGTTCCTACAATGAGCAGTTCTTC.